This record concerns one TCR beta chain sequence. CDR1 is KGHSH, CDR2 LQKENI, per germline. The V and J ends lost 4 bases and 2 bases respectively, with 10 bases between them. CDR3 length: 14 residues. TCRdb's table, derived via immunoSEQ multiplex PCR, lists solely in-frame clones and lacks some. Of over 65,000 clones listed, approximately 89% were seen once; the top ten hold roughly 2.5%. This sample was taken from a study of T cell changes during pregnancy in multiple sclerosis. This chain joins TRBV18 and TRBJ2-3, with a weak D call TRBD1 (6 bases). The material was peripheral blood, obtained in the first trimester of pregnancy. The origin of this receptor is a female donor with multiple sclerosis, enrolled in a pregnancy study. The CDR3 region is CASSLNRVTDTQYF. The CDR3 DNA reads TGTGCCAGCTCACTTAACAGGGTCACAGATACGCAGTATTTT.